This is a list of T cell receptor beta chains from one sample in a study of T cell responses to AZD1222 COVID-19 vaccine. Here immunoSEQ multiplex PCR was the method, and the copy in TCRdb shows in-frame clones only, minus some. The sample holds approximately 110,000 clones, 88% seen once. This specimen was peripheral blood, taken on day 0 of MenACWY control vaccination. These receptors came from an adult in good health. Each CDR3 is given with its conserved first and last residue. The D gene is left open where the match is weak. Clone sizes are given selectively: once, few, many, or a class where the clone is expanded.

TRBV30	TRBD2	-	TRBJ2-2	CAWKVGRDTGELFF	TGTGCCTGGAAGGTCGGGAGGGACACCGGGGAGCTGTTTTTT
TRBV7-2	-	-	TRBJ1-3	CASSLGGSSGNTIYF	TGTGCCAGCAGCTTAGGAGGGTCCTCTGGAAACACCATATATTTT
TRBV28	TRBD1	-	TRBJ2-7	CASNSPGDSSYEQYF	TGTGCCAGCAATTCACCCGGGGACAGCTCCTACGAGCAGTACTTC
TRBV21-1	-	-	TRBJ2-1	CASSKVGDASGNWNEQFF	TGTGCCAGCAGCAAAGTTGGAGATGCTAGCGGGAATTGGAATGAGCAGTTCTTC
TRBV6-2/TRBV6-3	-	-	TRBJ2-7	CASSFGPYEQYF	TGTGCCAGCAGTTTCGGACCCTACGAGCAGTACTTC
TRBV19	TRBD1	-	TRBJ1-4	CASIDRGRGGQLFF	TGTGCCAGTATCGACAGGGGGCGAGGGGGACAACTGTTTTTT
TRBV5-4	-	-	TRBJ1-1	CASSLGQRNTEAFF	TGTGCCAGCAGCTTGGGGCAGAGGAACACTGAAGCTTTCTTT
TRBV28	-	-	TRBJ2-7	CASLDRNSYEQYF	TGTGCCAGCCTAGACAGGAACTCCTACGAGCAGTACTTC
TRBV4-3	-	once	TRBJ2-3	CASSQDVNTDTQYF	TGCGCCAGCAGCCAAGATGTTAACACAGATACGCAGTATTTT
TRBV19	TRBD1	-	TRBJ1-5	CASSIIWAGGRNQPQHF	TGTGCCAGTAGTATTATTTGGGCAGGGGGACGCAATCAGCCCCAGCATTTT
TRBV18	TRBD1	once	TRBJ1-5	CASSPRDREVQPQHF	TGTGCCAGCTCACCGCGGGACAGGGAAGTTCAGCCCCAGCATTTT
TRBV28	TRBD1	once	TRBJ1-6	CASRQGGSPLHF	TGTGCCAGCCGGCAGGGGGGTTCACCCCTCCACTTT
TRBV5-4	-	-	TRBJ2-7	CASSPRDTDYEQYF	TGTGCCAGCAGCCCCCGGGACACAGACTACGAGCAGTACTTC
TRBV12-5	-	-	TRBJ1-1	CASGYISVGQGNTEAFF	TGTGCTAGTGGTTACATCTCGGTAGGCCAAGGGAACACTGAAGCTTTCTTT
TRBV27	-	-	TRBJ2-7	CASSLLSSGNPYEQYF	TGTGCCAGCAGTTTATTGTCAAGTGGGAATCCCTACGAGCAGTACTTC
TRBV29-1	-	-	TRBJ1-2	CSVDAGSQRNYGYTF	TGCAGCGTTGACGCTGGTTCCCAGCGGAACTATGGCTACACCTTC
TRBV19	-	-	TRBJ1-2	CASSVETGAFYGYTF	TGTGCCAGTAGTGTTGAAACGGGAGCCTTCTATGGCTACACCTTC
TRBV3-1/TRBV3-2	TRBD1	few	TRBJ2-5	CASSHPDRVRETQYF	TGTGCCAGCAGCCACCCCGACAGGGTACGGGAGACCCAGTACTTC
TRBV2	-	-	TRBJ1-6	CASSAMAPNNSPLHF	TGTGCCAGCAGTGCGATGGCACCGAATAATTCACCCCTCCACTTT
TRBV7-2	TRBD1	once	TRBJ2-7	CASSPARGPYEQYF	TGTGCCAGCAGCCCCGCCAGGGGGCCCTACGAGCAGTACTTC
TRBV7-2	TRBD1	-	TRBJ2-1	CASSFVPGGFDEQFF	TGTGCCAGCAGCTTTGTGCCAGGGGGTTTCGATGAGCAGTTCTTC
TRBV30	-	few	TRBJ1-1	CAWSVKTALGNTEAFF	TGTGCCTGGAGTGTAAAAACAGCGCTAGGGAACACTGAAGCTTTCTTT
TRBV6-5	-	once	TRBJ1-3	CASSRGQKQGNTIYF	TGTGCCAGCAGTCGAGGACAGAAACAAGGAAACACCATATATTTT
TRBV19	-	-	TRBJ2-1	CASSNTHLNEQFF	TGTGCCAGTAGCAACACACACCTCAATGAGCAGTTCTTC
TRBV28	TRBD2	-	TRBJ2-1	CASSMAGDWLDEQFF	TGTGCCAGCTCTATGGCGGGGGATTGGTTAGATGAGCAGTTCTTC
TRBV4-1	-	-	TRBJ1-5	CASSQAFAGVISNQPQHF	TGCGCCAGCAGCCAAGCTTTCGCGGGGGTAATTAGCAATCAGCCCCAGCATTTT
TRBV7-9	TRBD2	-	TRBJ2-1	CASSPWVAGGREQFF	TGTGCCAGCAGCCCTTGGGTAGCGGGGGGGCGTGAGCAGTTCTTC
TRBV25-1	TRBD1	-	TRBJ2-5	CASSTRQGARETQYF	TGTGCCAGCAGTACGAGACAGGGGGCTCGGGAGACCCAGTACTTC